The present T cell receptor (beta chain) was sequenced within a study of metastatic and nonmetastatic thyroid tumors. Treatment of any kind had been given to no patient before thyroid surgery. The CDR3 loop spans 15 amino acids. Germline V CDR1 and CDR2: KGHSH, LQKENI. Trimming removed 4 bases from V and 1 base from J, with 13 bases in between. This clone was recorded many times. Using MiXCR, TCRdb reanalyzed the PCR reads. The sample records roughly 15,000 clones, roughly 12% being singletons. The receptor was derived from a female donor with papillary thyroid cancer or a benign thyroid nodule (not recorded which). Some clones in this sample may be carry-over from other donors' samples. This chain connects TRBV18 to TRBJ1-2; D is uncertain. The specimen was blood. The CDR3 coding sequence is TGTGCCAGCTCACTAAAAGAAGGGATTAACTATGGCTACACCTTC. It specifies CASSLKEGINYGYTF.